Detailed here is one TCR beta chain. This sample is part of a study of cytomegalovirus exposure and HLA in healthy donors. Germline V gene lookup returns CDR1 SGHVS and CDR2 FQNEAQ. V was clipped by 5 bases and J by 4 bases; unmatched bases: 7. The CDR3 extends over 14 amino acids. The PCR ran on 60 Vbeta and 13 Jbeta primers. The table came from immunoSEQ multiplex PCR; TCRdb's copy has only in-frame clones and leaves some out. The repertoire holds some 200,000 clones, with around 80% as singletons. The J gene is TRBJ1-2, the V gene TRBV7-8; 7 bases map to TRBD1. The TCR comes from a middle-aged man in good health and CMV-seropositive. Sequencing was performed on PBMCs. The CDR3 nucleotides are TGTGCCAGCAGCACCGGACAGGCGATCTATGGCTACACCTTC. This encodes CASSTGQAIYGYTF.